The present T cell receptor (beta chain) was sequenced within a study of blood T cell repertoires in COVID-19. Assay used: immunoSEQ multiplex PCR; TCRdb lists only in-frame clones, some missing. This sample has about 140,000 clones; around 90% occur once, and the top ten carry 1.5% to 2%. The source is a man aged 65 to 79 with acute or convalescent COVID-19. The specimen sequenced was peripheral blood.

In DNA, the CDR3 is TGTGCCAGCAGCCCTAGCGGAGACACCGGGGAGCTGTTTTTT. It yields the protein CASSPSGDTGELFF. V gene TRBV7-3 combines with J gene TRBJ2-2; 7 bases match TRBD2. The V gene's germline CDR1 is SGHTA and CDR2 FQGTGA. The trim removed 5 bases at V and 3 bases at J, leaving 3 bases unmatched. This CDR3 is built from 14 residues.